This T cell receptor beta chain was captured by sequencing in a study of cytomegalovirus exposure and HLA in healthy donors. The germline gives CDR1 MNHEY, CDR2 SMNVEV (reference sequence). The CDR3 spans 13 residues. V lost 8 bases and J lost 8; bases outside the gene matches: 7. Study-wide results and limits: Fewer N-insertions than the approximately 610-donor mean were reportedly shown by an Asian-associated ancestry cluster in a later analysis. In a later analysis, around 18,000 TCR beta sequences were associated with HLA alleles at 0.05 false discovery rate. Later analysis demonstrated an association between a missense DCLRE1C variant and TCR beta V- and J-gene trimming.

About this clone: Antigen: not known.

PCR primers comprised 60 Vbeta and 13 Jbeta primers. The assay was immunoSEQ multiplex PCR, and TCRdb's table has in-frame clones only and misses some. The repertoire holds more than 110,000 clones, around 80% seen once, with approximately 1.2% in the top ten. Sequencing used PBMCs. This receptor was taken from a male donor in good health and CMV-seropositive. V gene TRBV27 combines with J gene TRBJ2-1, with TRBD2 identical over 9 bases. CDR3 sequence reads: CASGVAGADEQFF. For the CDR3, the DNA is TGTGCCAGCGGGGTAGCGGGAGCTGATGAGCAGTTCTTC.